This passage covers 18 T cell receptor beta chains from one sample sequenced in a study of blood T cell repertoires in COVID-19. Assay: immunoSEQ multiplex PCR; the TCRdb copy retains only in-frame clones and omits some. The sample contains fewer than 200,000 clones, 75% to 90% of which appear only once. The sequencing input was peripheral blood. The receptors were gathered from a woman in her seventies with COVID-19, enrolled during active disease.

The V gene is TRBV10-3, the J gene TRBJ1-1; 9 nucleotides match TRBD1. J gave up 4 bases and V 4 bases, and 4 bases lay outside the gene matches. The CDR3 covers 14 residues. Germline CDR1 reads ENHRY; CDR2 reads SYGVKD. The CDR3 DNA reads TGTGCCATCAGTGGGACAGGGGAGGGCACTGAAGCTTTCTTT. Encoded protein: CAISGTGEGTEAFF.

The J gene is TRBJ2-3, the V gene TRBV9; D call uncertain. The CDR3 is made up of 14 amino acids. Trimming pared 4 bases from V and 4 bases from J, leaving 13 bases between. CDR1 and CDR2 (germline): SGDLS, YYNGEE. DNA of the CDR3: TGTGCCAGCAGCCTTTCTTCTAGTGCAGATACGCAGTATTTT. As protein: CASSLSSSADTQYF.

This chain uses TRBV19 with TRBJ2-7, with TRBD2 identical over 14 bases. The ends lost 4 bases at V and 5 bases at J; junction bases unmatched: 7. This CDR3 has 16 amino acids. The germline gives CDR1 LNHDA, CDR2 SQIVND (reference sequence). The CDR3 region has the DNA TGTGCCAGTAGTACAACCGGGACTAGCGGGAGACACGAGCAGTACTTC. Its protein is CASSTTGTSGRHEQYF. The variable domain in full, completed from reference TRBV19 and TRBJ2-7, reads DGGITQSPKYLFRKEGQNVTLSCEQNLNHDAMYWYRQDPGQGLRLIYYSQIVNDFQKGDIAEGYSVSREKKESFPLTVTSAQKNPTAFYLCASSTTGTSGRHEQYFGPGTRLTVT.

The CDR3, as DNA: TGTGCCAGCAGCTTGATGAGGTCGAACACTGAAGCTTTCTTT. Translated: CASSLMRSNTEAFF. J is TRBJ1-1 and V is TRBV5-8; D is unresolved. This CDR3 comprises 14 residues. Trimming stripped 1 base from V and 1 base from J, with 8 bases between. The germline CDR1 and CDR2 sequences are SGHTS and YDEGEE.

The J gene is TRBJ2-5, the V gene TRBV15; D may be TRBD2 (5 bases). The V and J ends lost 1 base and 5 bases respectively, with 8 bases between them. The CDR3 extends over 13 amino acids. Germline CDR1 is LNHNV and CDR2 is YYDKDF (reference sequence). Here the CDR3 DNA reads TGTGCCACCAGCAGAGGTAGCGAGGAGACCCAGTACTTC. Amino acid sequence: CATSRGSEETQYF.

V and J are TRBV28 and TRBJ2-7; the D gene is possibly TRBD2 (7 bases). The V end lost 2 bases, the J end lost 2 bases, and 13 bases lay between the germline ends. Germline CDR1 and CDR2: MDHEN and SYDVKM. This CDR3 comprises 15 residues. CDR3 nucleotide sequence: TGTGCCAGCAGTTTAGGGGGGGCCTTCCCCTACGAGCAGTACTTC. It encodes CASSLGGAFPYEQYF. Combining the CDR3 with reference TRBV28 and TRBJ2-7 gives the whole variable domain DVKVTQSSRYLVKRTGEKVFLECVQDMDHENMFWYRQDPGLGLRLIYFSYDVKMKEKGDIPEGYSVSREKKERFSLILESASTNQTSMYLCASSLGGAFPYEQYFGPGTRLTVT.

The V and J genes are TRBV30 and TRBJ2-7; 16 bases line up with TRBD2. V shed 3 bases and J 6 bases; nucleotides not matched to a gene: 5. This CDR3 is 15 amino acids long. The germline V gene has CDR1 GTSNPN and CDR2 SVGIG (reference sequence). CDR3 coding DNA: TGTGCCTGGAGCACCGGGACTAGCGGGAGGGGCGAGCAGTACTTC. As protein: CAWSTGTSGRGEQYF.

This chain links TRBV28 with TRBJ2-7; 9 bases match TRBD2. The V gene's germline CDR1 is MDHEN and CDR2 SYDVKM. CDR3 length equals 16 residues. The J segment lost 3 bases and the V segment lost 9 bases, leaving 15 bases of the junction unmatched. The DNA for the CDR3 is TGTGCCAGTAAAAACGCCGGGACTAGCTGGAGCTACGAGCAGTACTTC. Encoded protein: CASKNAGTSWSYEQYF.

The CDR3 protein is CASSLGSGGTEAFF. CDR3 coding DNA: TGTGCCAGCAGCTTAGGTTCAGGGGGCACTGAAGCTTTCTTT. V is TRBV5-6 and J is TRBJ1-1; the match to TRBD1 covers 7 bases. There are 14 residues in the CDR3. The ends lost 2 bases at V and 4 bases at J; junction bases unmatched: 5. The germline V gene encodes CDR1 SGHDT and CDR2 YYEEEE.

This clone was found a few times. The V and J genes are TRBV5-6 and TRBJ1-3; TRBD1 might be the D (5 bases). Trimming cost V 3 bases and J 4 bases, with 14 bases left between them. Looked up from germline, CDR1 is SGHDT and CDR2 is YYEEEE. This CDR3 has 15 residues. Here the CDR3 DNA reads TGTGCCAGCAGCTCGACCTGGGACTTGGGAAACACCATATATTTT. Translated, it gives CASSSTWDLGNTIYF.

The V call is TRBV28, the J call TRBJ1-4, with D unresolved. V gave up 7 bases and J gave up 10 bases, with 10 bases separating them. This CDR3 is 11 amino acids long. Germline CDR1 MDHEN, CDR2 SYDVKM. Here the CDR3 reads CASINSGKLFF. The CDR3 DNA reads TGTGCCAGCATTAACTCGGGAAAACTGTTTTTT.

The chain combines TRBV28 with TRBJ2-7, with TRBD2 matching over 14 bases. CDR1 and CDR2 (germline): MDHEN, SYDVKM. The CDR3 loop spans 15 amino acids. Germline trimming cut 7 bases from V and 3 bases from J; bases unmatched to any gene: 5. CDR3 DNA: TGTGCCAGCATCACGGGGACTAGCGGGAGCTACGAGCAGTACTTC. Amino acids: CASITGTSGSYEQYF.

The chain is built from TRBV6-6 and TRBJ2-1, with 9 positions matching TRBD1. Per germline, CDR1 MNHNY and CDR2 SVGAGI (reference sequence). The CDR3 spans 14 residues. With V trimmed by 2 bases and J by 16 bases, 12 bases remained unmatched. CDR3 region: CASSYPPGQGPVFF. CDR3 coding DNA: TGTGCCAGCAGTTACCCACCGGGACAGGGTCCGGTATTCTTC.

This clone was detected a few times. The J gene is TRBJ2-3, the V gene TRBV24-1; D possibly corresponds to TRBD2 (5 bases). The length of the CDR3 is 14 residues. Germline assignment: CDR1 KGHDR and CDR2 SFDVKD. Between the trimmed V and J ends, which lost 4 bases and 0 bases, there was a span of 7 bases. CDR3: CATSERTSTDTQYF. The CDR3 DNA reads TGTGCCACCAGTGAGCGGACTAGCACAGATACGCAGTATTTT.

The rearrangement links TRBV24-1 to TRBJ1-5, with 9 bases aligning to TRBD1. Germline V CDR1 and CDR2: KGHDR, SFDVKD. V was clipped by 3 bases and J by 11 bases; unmatched bases: 13. The CDR3 loop spans 16 amino acids. CDR3 sequence (DNA): TGTGCCACCAGTGATCGCGACGGGACAGGGCATGGTACCCAGCATTTT. Amino acids: CATSDRDGTGHGTQHF.

The rearrangement uses TRBV7-8 and TRBJ1-5; 7 bases agree with TRBD1. This CDR3 region has 16 residues. In germline, CDR1 is SGHVS, CDR2 FQNEAQ. J was trimmed by 3 bases and V by 0 bases; bases with no gene match: 5. The CDR3 DNA follows: TGTGCCAGCAGCTTAGCGGGGACAGCTACCAATCAGCCCCAGCATTTT. Translated, it gives CASSLAGTATNQPQHF.

This clone was counted ten times or more. This sequence joins TRBV5-4 and TRBJ2-5, with 9 positions matching TRBD1. Trimming at V came to 0 bases and at J to 5 bases, leaving 2 bases not matched to a gene. Germline CDR1 reads SGHNT; CDR2 reads YYREEE (reference sequence). The CDR3 totals 14 residues. The CDR3 loop is CASSLGDRDETQYF. For the CDR3, the DNA is TGTGCCAGCAGCTTGGGGGACAGGGACGAGACCCAGTACTTC. The full variable domain, with the rest looked up from reference TRBV5-4 and TRBJ2-5, is ETGVTQSPTHLIKTRGQQVTLRCSSQSGHNTVSWYQQALGQGPQFIFQYYREEENGRGNFPPRFSGLQFPNYSSELNVNALELDDSALYLCASSLGDRDETQYFGPGTRLLVL.

The chain links TRBV9 to TRBJ1-1; no clear D gene. Germline CDR1 is SGDLS and CDR2 is YYNGEE. V gave up 1 base and J gave up 1 base, with 8 bases separating them. The CDR3 contains 14 residues. In DNA, the CDR3 is TGTGCCAGCAGCGTATCTCCGGGGAACACTGAAGCTTTCTTT. This translates into CASSVSPGNTEAFF.